The 32 T cell receptor beta chains below come from one sample, sequenced in a study of human T cells and chemical hapten exposure. As the library was built, unique molecular identifiers were attached to individual cDNA molecules. TCRdb recomputed calls from the reads with MiXCR, one row per CDR3 protein. The sample carries under 4,000 distinct CDR3 sequences, 48% recorded once. Sample treatment: therapeutic diphenylcyclopropenone sensitization with weekly scalp DPC. The sequences come from whole blood, collected before DPC sensitization or 2, 6, or about 24 weeks after (not recorded which). These receptors originate from an adult with alopecia areata. Some clones in this sample may be carry-over from other donors' samples. This table probably holds off-target reads from a library built for another chain.

This chain connects TRBV6-5 to TRBJ1-6; D call uncertain. CDR3 length equals 16 residues. Germline V lookup: CDR1 MNHEY, CDR2 SVGAGI. The V and J ends lost 5 bases and 5 bases respectively, with 16 bases between them. In nucleotides, the CDR3 is TGTGCCAGCAGTGTTCAGGCCTACCCCAATAATTCACCCCTCCACTTT. This gives the protein CASSVQAYPNNSPLHF.

The gene calls are TRBV5-4 and TRBJ2-2; D may be TRBD1 (5 bases). Germline CDR1 SGHNT, CDR2 YYREEE (reference sequence). The V and J ends lost 1 base and 6 bases respectively, with 10 bases between them. The CDR3 length is 14 residues. For the CDR3, the DNA is TGTGCCAGCAGCTTGAGGGGCCTTTCCGGGGAGCTGTTTTTT. Translation: CASSLRGLSGELFF.

This clonotype was counted a few times. This sequence joins TRBV7-2 and TRBJ2-1; D possibly corresponds to TRBD2 (6 bases). Germline-derived CDR1 and CDR2 are SGHTA and FQGNSA. The germline V and J ends were trimmed by 6 bases and 0 bases, with 9 bases remaining between them. The CDR3 is 14 amino acids. In DNA, the CDR3 is TGTGCCAGCAGACCGGGACTCTCCTACAATGAGCAGTTCTTC. This codes for CASRPGLSYNEQFF. Filled out from reference TRBV7-2 and TRBJ2-1, the complete variable domain reads GAGVSQSPSNKVTEKGKDVELRCDPISGHTALYWYRQSLGQGLEFLIYFQGNSAPDKSGLPSDRFSAERTGGSVSTLTIQRTQQEDSAVYLCASRPGLSYNEQFFGPGTRLTVL.

The V call is TRBV5-4, the J call TRBJ2-6; D is undetermined. Per the germline V gene, CDR1 is SGHNT and CDR2 is YYREEE (reference sequence). Trimming left V 4 bases short and J 0 bases short, with 8 bases between. There are 15 residues in the CDR3. The CDR3 coding sequence is TGTGCCAGCAGCCTGGATTTCTCTGGGGCCAACGTCCTGACTTTC. Its protein is CASSLDFSGANVLTF.

This rearrangement joins TRBV11-2 to TRBJ2-5, with D unresolved. The CDR3 contains 13 residues. CDR1 is SGHAT, CDR2 FQNNGV, per germline. V shed 2 bases and J shed 1 base, with 5 bases lying between them. The CDR3 nucleotides read TGTGCCAGCAGCTTAACCCCCCAAGAGACCCAGTACTTC. It yields the protein CASSLTPQETQYF.

Within the sample, this clonotype is large (0.1 to 1%). As DNA, the CDR3 is TGTGCCAGCAGTTGGGCAGATACGCAGTATTTT. It codes for CASSWADTQYF. This chain links TRBV6-8 with TRBJ2-3; no clear D. Germline V gene sequence: CDR1 MNHGY, CDR2 SAAAGT. This CDR3 comprises 11 residues. Trimming removed 4 bases at V and 4 bases at J, with 3 bases between.

The chain couples TRBV11-2 to TRBJ2-7; D uncertain. The CDR3 runs 12 residues. Germline V gene lookup returns CDR1 SGHAT and CDR2 FQNNGV. V gave up 5 bases and J gave up 5 bases, with 10 bases separating them. Here the CDR3 reads CASSKPRDEQYF. CDR3 nucleotide sequence: TGTGCCAGCAGCAAACCCCGGGACGAGCAGTACTTC.

The chain employs TRBV28 and TRBJ2-3; D possibly corresponds to TRBD2 (7 bases). The germline V gene has CDR1 MDHEN and CDR2 SYDVKM. The CDR3 is made up of 17 amino acids. Trimming removed 3 bases from V and 1 base from J, with 17 bases in between. CDR3 residues: CASSFSWEGVRTDTQYF. CDR3 nucleotides: TGTGCCAGCAGTTTTAGTTGGGAGGGGGTCCGCACAGATACGCAGTATTTT.

V and J are TRBV27 and TRBJ2-5; possibly TRBD2 for D (5 bases). CDR1 and CDR2 (germline): MNHEY, SMNVEV (reference sequence). The V end was cut by 4 bases, the J end by 1 base, with 13 bases between. The CDR3 extends over 15 amino acids. In nucleotides, the CDR3 is TGTGCCAGCAGTTATCCCTTGGCGGGCCAAGAGACCCAGTACTTC. This codes for CASSYPLAGQETQYF.

The sample holds a few counts of this clonotype. The chain recombines TRBV7-6 with TRBJ2-5; 7 nucleotides align to TRBD1. The CDR3 loop spans 15 amino acids. Per the germline V gene, CDR1 is SGHVS and CDR2 is FNYEAQ. The V segment lost 4 bases and the J segment 1 base; nucleotides outside the gene matches: 6. In nucleotides, the CDR3 is TGTGCCAGCAGCTCGAGACAGGGCATCCAAGAGACCCAGTACTTC. This encodes CASSSRQGIQETQYF.

This clonotype was detected a few times. The chain carries TRBV5-5 and TRBJ1-1, with D unclear. The CDR3 is 14 residues long. With 1 base removed from V and 6 bases from J, the gap between germline ends came to 13 bases. Germline V gives CDR1 SGHKS, CDR2 YYEKEE (reference sequence). The CDR3 sequence is CASSLSAQAPEAFF. DNA of the CDR3: TGTGCCAGCAGCTTGTCGGCGCAGGCCCCTGAAGCTTTCTTT.

This clonotype was counted a few times. The gene calls are TRBV18 and TRBJ2-3; 7 bases align to TRBD1. The CDR3 is 16 residues long. Trimming took 1 base from V and 6 from J; bases not matched to a gene: 10. CDR1 KGHSH and CDR2 LQKENI come from the germline V gene. In nucleotides, the CDR3 is TGTGCCAGCTCACCACAGGGGGCCAACCTCTGGGATACGCAGTATTTT. Encoded protein: CASSPQGANLWDTQYF.

The rearrangement joins TRBV12-3 or TRBV12-4 to TRBJ2-3, with 9 bases aligning to TRBD2. The junction had 7 bases not matched to a gene; V was cut back by 4 bases and J by 2 bases. This CDR3 is 16 amino acids long. CDR3: CASSWASGEFTDTQYF. For the CDR3, the DNA is TGTGCCAGCAGTTGGGCTAGCGGGGAGTTCACAGATACGCAGTATTTT.

The V call is TRBV7-2, the J call TRBJ1-4; D gene ambiguous. Trimming took off 4 bases at V and 8 bases at J, with 20 bases between the two ends. Germline V gives CDR1 SGHTA, CDR2 FQGNSA. The length of the CDR3 is 16 residues. The CDR3 DNA follows: TGTGCCAGCAGCTCCTCTGTAGGGCGGGTTAACGAAAAACTGTTTTTT. This gives the protein CASSSSVGRVNEKLFF.

This chain joins TRBV20-1 and TRBJ2-1; TRBD1 might be the D (5 bases). The length of the CDR3 is 11 residues. The germline CDR1 and CDR2 sequences are DFQATT and SNEGSKA (reference sequence). Trimming took off 4 bases at V and 5 bases at J, with 6 bases between the two ends. DNA of the CDR3: TGCAGTGCTAACAGGAACAATGAGCAGTTCTTC. This sequence encodes CSANRNNEQFF.

The chain employs TRBV2 and TRBJ2-1; perhaps TRBD2 as D (6 bases). Trimming took 6 bases from V and 8 from J, leaving 20 bases between them. The CDR3 has 15 amino acids. Germline V gene sequence: CDR1 SNHLY, CDR2 FYNNEI. The CDR3 sequence is CASSEPSGPLDEQFF. CDR3 nucleotide sequence: TGTGCCAGCAGCGAACCCAGCGGGCCCCTCGATGAGCAGTTCTTC. The full variable domain, rest sourced from reference TRBV2 and TRBJ2-1, is EPEVTQTPSHQVTQMGQEVILRCVPISNHLYFYWYRQILGQKVEFLVSFYNNEISEKSEIFDDQFSVERPDGSNFTLKIRSTKLEDSAMYFCASSEPSGPLDEQFFGPGTRLTVL.

The chain combines TRBV11-1 with TRBJ2-3; no definite D call. Trimming stripped 3 bases from V and 4 bases from J, with 8 bases between. Germline V gene data show CDR1 as SGHAT and CDR2 as FQDESV (reference sequence). CDR3 length equals 13 residues. The CDR3 region is CASSFGPSDTQYF. The CDR3 bases are TGTGCCAGCAGCTTCGGGCCATCAGATACGCAGTATTTT.

This chain links TRBV6-5 with TRBJ2-5, with 9 bases lining up with TRBD2. The trim removed 4 bases at V and 4 bases at J, leaving 7 bases unmatched. The CDR3 contains 15 residues. Germline CDR1 is MNHEY and CDR2 is SVGAGI. Written as DNA, the CDR3 is TGTGCCAGCAGTTTCCAACCTAGCGGGGTAGAGACCCAGTACTTC. Protein product: CASSFQPSGVETQYF.

The chain links TRBV7-2 to TRBJ2-2; TRBD2 aligns across 10 bases. V was pared by 5 bases and J by 4 bases, with 4 bases of the junction left unmatched. Germline loops: CDR1 SGHTA, CDR2 FQGNSA. This CDR3 is built from 15 residues. The CDR3 DNA reads as TGTGCCAGCAGCCAAATAGCGGGGGGCACCGGGGAGCTGTTTTTT. It yields the protein CASSQIAGGTGELFF.

The rearrangement joins TRBV29-1 to TRBJ2-7; D possibly corresponds to TRBD2 (6 bases). The CDR3 length is 11 residues. Germline V gene sequence: CDR1 SQVTM, CDR2 ANQGSEA. V lost 4 bases to trimming and J lost 5 bases, with 9 bases between them. CDR3 amino acids: CSVGWGDEQYF. Written as DNA, the CDR3 is TGCAGCGTTGGTTGGGGGGACGAGCAGTACTTC.

The rearrangement joins TRBV7-6 to TRBJ2-1, with unresolved D. Trimming cost V 4 bases and J 10 bases, with 8 bases left between them. Germline CDR1 reads SGHVS; CDR2 reads FNYEAQ. This CDR3 contains 11 residues. The CDR3 DNA is TGTGCCAGCAGCTCACTTGGGGAGCAGTTCTTC. It translates to CASSSLGEQFF.

The genes are TRBV20-1 and TRBJ2-7; D not resolved. CDR1 and CDR2 (germline): DFQATT, SNEGSKA (reference sequence). Trimming took 0 bases from V and 3 from J, leaving 15 bases between them. The CDR3 has 15 amino acids. CDR3 DNA sequence: TGCAGTGCTAGAGAGGGCCACTCTGGCGTCTACGAGCAGTACTTC. Its translation is CSAREGHSGVYEQYF.

In its sample, this clonotype was seen a few times. This chain joins TRBV10-2 and TRBJ1-5, with D possibly being TRBD1 (6 bases). The germline V gene encodes CDR1 WSHSY and CDR2 SAAADI. The CDR3 contains 14 residues. Deletions cut 0 bases from V and 6 bases from J, with 9 bases between. The CDR3 protein is CASSESGGGQPQHF. Written as DNA, the CDR3 is TGCGCCAGCAGTGAGTCAGGGGGAGGTCAGCCCCAGCATTTT.

V gene TRBV6-6 combines with J gene TRBJ2-4; 7 bases are shared with TRBD1. V dropped 0 bases and J dropped 2; count of bases not matched to a gene: 4. CDR1 and CDR2 (germline): MNHNY, SVGAGI (reference sequence). The CDR3 extends over 16 amino acids. CDR3 bases: TGTGCCAGCAGTTACTCAGGGGGCTTTACCAAAAACATTCAGTACTTC. Its translation is CASSYSGGFTKNIQYF.

This clonotype was observed a few times. V gene TRBV18 combines with J gene TRBJ2-5, with D perhaps TRBD2 (6 bases). Trimming removed 4 bases at V and 4 bases at J, with 13 bases between. The CDR3 is 14 amino acids. Germline CDR1 KGHSH, CDR2 LQKENI. CDR3 residues: CASSRSGVGETQYF. Written as DNA, the CDR3 is TGTGCCAGCTCACGTTCGGGGGTAGGAGAGACCCAGTACTTC.

The chain carries TRBV27 and TRBJ2-2; D ambiguous. Per the germline V gene, CDR1 is MNHEY and CDR2 is SMNVEV (reference sequence). The CDR3 spans 12 residues. V lost 3 bases and J lost 8, with 7 bases in between. CDR3 region: CASSFRRGELFF. CDR3 sequence (DNA): TGTGCCAGCAGTTTTCGGCGGGGGGAGCTGTTTTTT.

The J gene is TRBJ2-2, the V gene TRBV12-3 or TRBV12-4; D remains unclear. Trimming pared 6 bases from V and 1 base from J, leaving 9 bases between. The length of the CDR3 is 14 residues. In DNA, the CDR3 is TGTGCCAGCAGCCCGACGAGGAACACCGGGGAGCTGTTTTTT. Its protein product is CASSPTRNTGELFF.

This chain connects TRBV6-1 to TRBJ2-5, with D uncertain. This CDR3 is built from 13 residues. Trimming took off 3 bases at V and 5 bases at J, with 10 bases between the two ends. Germline assignment: CDR1 MNHNS and CDR2 SASEGT. The DNA for the CDR3 is TGTGCCAGCAGTGACGATGGTACGGAGACCCAGTACTTC. It translates to CASSDDGTETQYF.

This clonotype was seen only a few times. The rearrangement joins TRBV7-2 to TRBJ2-3; 9 positions agree with TRBD2. This CDR3 contains 15 residues. Germline V lookup: CDR1 SGHTA, CDR2 FQGNSA. Trimming cost V 5 bases and J 4 bases; bases outside gene matches: 7. The CDR3 nucleotides are TGTGCCAGCAGCCTAATAGCGGGGGAGGCAGATACGCAGTATTTT. Protein product: CASSLIAGEADTQYF. The variable domain in full, completed from reference TRBV7-2 and TRBJ2-3, reads GAGVSQSPSNKVTEKGKDVELRCDPISGHTALYWYRQSLGQGLEFLIYFQGNSAPDKSGLPSDRFSAERTGGSVSTLTIQRTQQEDSAVYLCASSLIAGEADTQYFGPGTRLTVL.

This clonotype was seen a few times. The chain uses TRBV6-1 and TRBJ2-7; perhaps TRBD1 as D (6 bases). CDR3 size: 13 residues. V lost 6 bases and J 4 bases, leaving 13 bases between the germline ends. Germline loops: CDR1 MNHNS, CDR2 SASEGT. The CDR3 here is CASSVTTGYEQYF. The CDR3 region has the DNA TGTGCCAGCAGCGTTACAACAGGGTACGAGCAGTACTTC.

CDR3 in DNA: TGTGCCAGCAGCCTCCGGACTAGCGGCGATGAGCAGTTCTTC. It codes for CASSLRTSGDEQFF. The rearrangement uses TRBV9 and TRBJ2-1, with 10 bases that match TRBD2. CDR3 length: 14 residues. V dropped 4 bases and J dropped 8; count of bases not matched to a gene: 6. Germline V gives CDR1 SGDLS, CDR2 YYNGEE.

The chain employs TRBV29-1 and TRBJ2-5; D uncertain. The CDR3 sequence is 13 residues long. Germline lookup yields CDR1 SQVTM and CDR2 ANQGSEA. Trimming removed 5 bases at V and 0 bases at J, with 10 bases between. The CDR3 DNA sequence: TGCAGCGTTTTCATACGGAACCAAGAGACCCAGTACTTC. This codes for CSVFIRNQETQYF.